What follows describes a single T cell receptor (beta chain). Its cognate antigen has yet to be identified. The record has no base qualities; no much larger clone is one base away. This record belongs to a study of graft-versus-host responses after intestinal transplantation (dated by TCRdb to the early 2020s). Regarding the study in general: The transplants that recipients got were multivisceral, liver-intestinal, or isolated intestinal. Bulk TCR-beta CDR3 sequencing was used to track graft-versus-host and host-versus-graft alloreactive T cell clones in the graft, circulation and bone marrow after intestinal transplantation. Rather than going through the commercial service, samples from a few later patients were sequenced in-house on an Illumina MiSeq and processed with MiXCR. Donor T cell macrochimerism was defined as a peak of at least 4% donor T cells among recipient peripheral blood mononuclear cells. To identify alloreactive clones, pre-transplant mixed lymphocyte reaction products were sequenced and compared with unstimulated pre-transplant donor and recipient T cells. Of the 20 to 30 intestinal transplant recipients enrolled in the cohort, one of whom was a retransplant, a few patients without pretransplant specimens were excluded. Every recipient was given anti-thymocyte globulin induction, then maintenance tacrolimus and steroids for 2 to 3 years. The research as a whole found: The conclusions were limited by the relatively low number and heterogeneity of the intestinal transplant patients. GvH clones were detected in recipient bone marrow, and some appeared earlier in ileal mucosa or blood, consistent with an intestinal mucosal origin. Early after transplant, declines in HvG clones were associated with peak levels of circulating GvH clones. In patients with donor T cell macrochimerism, the allografts had high GvH to HvG T cell clonal ratios.

The germline V gene (reference sequence) sets CDR1 to SGHNT and CDR2 to YYREEE. The CDR3 spans 15 residues, from the cysteine through the phenylalanine. Only the CDR3 portion is preserved as DNA: 45 bases, with reading frame beginning at the first base. Trimming takes 0 bases off V and 3 bases off J; junction bases not matched to a gene: 3. Library prep was done by the immunoSEQ multiplex PCR assay. High-throughput TCR-beta CDR3 sequencing of genomic DNA from most patients was performed by Adaptive Biotechnologies. Regarding the original processing steps: TCR sequencing data were retrieved from Adaptive's ImmunoSEQ software for about 17 patients, whereas a few other patients were processed with MiXCR and VDJtools. CDR3 nucleotide sequences shared between donor and recipient were removed because their origin could not be assigned. Alloreactive clones required at least 2-fold expansion over unstimulated cells and minimum CFSE-low frequency of 0.002% (template counts) or 0.001% (read counts). A clone was considered mappable if detected in the sequenced pre-transplant spleen, lymph node, or MLR CFSE-low populations of the donor or recipient. Cumulative frequency of alloreactive clones was calculated as a percentage of all sequences weighted by copy number. Not all clones reach the TCRdb copy of this immuneACCESS table, which keeps in-frame sequences only. Checked studies attribute under half of the gap to unresolved V genes and leave the rest unexplained. V and J calls plus clone size are reproduced from that table; the DNA served to infer D and trimming. The sample profile shows about 14,000 clones; just under 85% of them were found once. Roughly 25% of the sample is in the top ten clones.

Blood samples were collected up to 4 times in the first month after transplant and then at least monthly when available. This receptor was obtained from a human patient who received an intestinal transplant, so some T cells may come from the graft donor. Sample: PBMCs, taken after intestinal transplantation. The chain was built from TRBV5-4 and TRBJ2-7, with 10 junctional bases fitting TRBD2. CDR3 sequence: CASSLDIAGGYEQYF. The bases are TGTGCCAGCAGCTTGGATATAGCGGGGGGCTACGAGCAGTACTTC. Joined to the reference TRBV5-4 and TRBJ2-7 proteins, this CDR3 gives the full variable domain: ETGVTQSPTHLIKTRGQQVTLRCSSQSGHNTVSWYQQALGQGPQFIFQYYREEENGRGNFPPRFSGLQFPNYSSELNVNALELDDSALYLCASSLDIAGGYEQYFGPGTRLTVT.